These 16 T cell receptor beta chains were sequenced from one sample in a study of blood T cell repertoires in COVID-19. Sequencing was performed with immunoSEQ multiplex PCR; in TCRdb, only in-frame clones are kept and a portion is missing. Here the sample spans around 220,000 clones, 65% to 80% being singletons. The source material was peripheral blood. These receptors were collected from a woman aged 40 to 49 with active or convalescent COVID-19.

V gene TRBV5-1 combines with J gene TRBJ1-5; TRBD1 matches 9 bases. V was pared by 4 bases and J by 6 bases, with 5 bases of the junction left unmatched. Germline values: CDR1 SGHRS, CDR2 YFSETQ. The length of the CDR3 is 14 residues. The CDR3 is CASSPGQGSQPQHF. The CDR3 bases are TGCGCCAGCAGCCCGGGACAGGGAAGTCAGCCCCAGCATTTT.

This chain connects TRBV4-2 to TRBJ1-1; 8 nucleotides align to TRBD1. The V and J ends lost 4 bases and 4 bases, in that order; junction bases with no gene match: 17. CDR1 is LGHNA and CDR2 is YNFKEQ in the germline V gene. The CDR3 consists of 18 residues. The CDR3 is CASSPQDRGPPGSTEAFF. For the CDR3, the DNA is TGTGCCAGCAGCCCCCAAGACAGGGGACCTCCGGGGAGCACTGAAGCTTTCTTT.

The CDR3 coding sequence is TGTGCCAGCAGCGTAGGCAGCGGGGGGGTTCCAGATACGCAGTATTTT. Amino acids: CASSVGSGGVPDTQYF. The rearrangement uses TRBV9 and TRBJ2-3; 10 positions agree with TRBD2. Germline CDR1 reads SGDLS; CDR2 reads YYNGEE. The CDR3 contains 16 residues. V dropped 0 bases and J dropped 4; count of bases not matched to a gene: 5.

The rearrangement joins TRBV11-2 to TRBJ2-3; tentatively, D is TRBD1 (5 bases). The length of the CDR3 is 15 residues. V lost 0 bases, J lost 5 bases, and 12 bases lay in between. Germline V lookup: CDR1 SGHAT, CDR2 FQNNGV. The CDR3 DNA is TGTGCCAGCAGCTTAGACAGGGAACGGTTAGATACGCAGTATTTT. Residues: CASSLDRERLDTQYF.

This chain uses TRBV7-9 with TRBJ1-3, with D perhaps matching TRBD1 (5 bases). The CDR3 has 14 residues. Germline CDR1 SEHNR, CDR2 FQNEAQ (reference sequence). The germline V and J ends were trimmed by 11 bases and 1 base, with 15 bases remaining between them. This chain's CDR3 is CAGHSQGSGNTIYF. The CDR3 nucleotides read TGTGCCGGCCACTCCCAGGGTTCTGGAAACACCATATATTTT.

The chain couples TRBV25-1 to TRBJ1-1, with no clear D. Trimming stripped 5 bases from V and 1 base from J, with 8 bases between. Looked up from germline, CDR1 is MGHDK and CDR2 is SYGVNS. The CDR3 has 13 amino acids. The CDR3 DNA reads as TGTGCCAGCAGTTACGAGGAGAACACTGAAGCTTTCTTT. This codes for CASSYEENTEAFF.

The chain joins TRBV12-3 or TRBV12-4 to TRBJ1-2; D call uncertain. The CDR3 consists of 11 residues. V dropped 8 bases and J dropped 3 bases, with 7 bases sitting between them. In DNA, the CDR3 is TGTGCCAGCGGACTCTACTATGGCTACACCTTC. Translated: CASGLYYGYTF.

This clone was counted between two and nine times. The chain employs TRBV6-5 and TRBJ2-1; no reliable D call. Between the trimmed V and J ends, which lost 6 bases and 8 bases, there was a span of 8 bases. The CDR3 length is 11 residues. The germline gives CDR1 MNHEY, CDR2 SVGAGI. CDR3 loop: CASSPFDEQFF. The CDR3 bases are TGTGCCAGCAGCCCCTTCGATGAGCAGTTCTTC.

CDR3 region: CASSHARQDNQPQHF. CDR3 bases: TGCGCCAGCAGTCACGCCCGGCAGGACAATCAGCCCCAGCATTTT. The chain recombines TRBV23-1 with TRBJ1-5; no reliable D call. TRBV23-1 is noted as an ORF with a role that remains uncertain. The CDR3 extends over 15 amino acids. Trimming pared 3 bases from V and 3 bases from J, leaving 12 bases between.

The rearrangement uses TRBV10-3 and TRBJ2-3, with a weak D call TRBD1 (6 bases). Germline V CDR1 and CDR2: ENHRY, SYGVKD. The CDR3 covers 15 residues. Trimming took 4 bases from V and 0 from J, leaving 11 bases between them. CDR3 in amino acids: CAISASGASTDTQYF. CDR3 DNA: TGTGCCATCAGTGCCTCAGGGGCGAGCACAGATACGCAGTATTTT.

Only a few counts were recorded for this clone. The CDR3 loop is CASSAGQFNSPLHF. DNA of the CDR3: TGTGCCAGCAGCGCGGGACAGTTTAATTCACCCCTCCACTTT. The chain is built from TRBV7-3 and TRBJ1-6, with 7 bases aligning to TRBD1. Germline V gene lookup returns CDR1 SGHTA and CDR2 FQGTGA. This CDR3 is built from 14 residues. The junction had 4 bases not matched to a gene; V was cut back by 5 bases and J by 6 bases. The whole variable domain, filled in from reference TRBV7-3 and TRBJ1-6, reads GAGVSQTPSNKVTEKGKYVELRCDPISGHTALYWYRQSLGQGPEFLIYFQGTGAADDSGLPNDRFFAVRPEGSVSTLKIQRTERGDSAVYLCASSAGQFNSPLHFGNGTRLTVT.

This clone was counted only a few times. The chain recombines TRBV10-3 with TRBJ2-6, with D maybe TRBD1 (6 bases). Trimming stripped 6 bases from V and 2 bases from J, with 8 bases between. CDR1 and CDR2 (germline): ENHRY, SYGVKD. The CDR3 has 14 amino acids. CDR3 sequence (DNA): TGTGCCATCAGCGGACAGCCTGGGGCCAACGTCCTGACTTTC. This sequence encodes CAISGQPGANVLTF.

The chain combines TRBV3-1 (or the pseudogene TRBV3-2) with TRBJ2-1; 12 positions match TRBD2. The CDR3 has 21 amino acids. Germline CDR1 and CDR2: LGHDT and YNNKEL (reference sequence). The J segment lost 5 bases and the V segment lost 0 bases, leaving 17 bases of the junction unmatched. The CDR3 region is CASSQEGGWTSGVGKHNEQFF. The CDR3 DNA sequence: TGTGCCAGCAGCCAAGAGGGGGGCTGGACTAGCGGGGTAGGGAAACACAATGAGCAGTTCTTC.

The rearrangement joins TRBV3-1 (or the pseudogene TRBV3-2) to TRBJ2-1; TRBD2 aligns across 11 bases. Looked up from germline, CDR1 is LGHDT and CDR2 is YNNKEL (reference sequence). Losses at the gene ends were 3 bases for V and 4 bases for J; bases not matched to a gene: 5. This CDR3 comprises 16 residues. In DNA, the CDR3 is TGTGCCAGCAGCCAGGTTATAGCGGGGGGGTACAATGAGCAGTTCTTC. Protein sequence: CASSQVIAGGYNEQFF.

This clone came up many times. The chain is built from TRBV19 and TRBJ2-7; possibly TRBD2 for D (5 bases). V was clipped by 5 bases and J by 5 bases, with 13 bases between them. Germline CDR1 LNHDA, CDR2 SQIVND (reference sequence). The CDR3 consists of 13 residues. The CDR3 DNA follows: TGTGCCAGTAGTTCCGTCGGGGTGGACGAGCAGTACTTC. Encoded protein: CASSSVGVDEQYF.

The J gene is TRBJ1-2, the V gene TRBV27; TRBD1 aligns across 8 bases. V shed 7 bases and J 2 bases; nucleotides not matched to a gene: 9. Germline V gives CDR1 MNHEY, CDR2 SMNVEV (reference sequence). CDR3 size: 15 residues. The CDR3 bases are TGTGCCAGCACCCTAACCCGGACAGGGAACTATGGCTACACCTTC. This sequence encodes CASTLTRTGNYGYTF.